These 26 T cell receptor beta chains were sequenced from one sample in a study of blood T cells in healthy people across ages. A second PCR of roughly 7 to 11 cycles used a sample-barcoded 5' primer and a J-beta primer mix. TCRdb recomputed calls from the 5' RACE reads with MiXCR, one row per CDR3 protein. The sample contains 1.5 million to 1.8 million distinct CDR3 sequences, less than 45% of which appear only once. Sequencing was done on a sample of blood. These receptors all stem from a woman aged 18-35 years in good health.

CDR3 sequence reads: CASTATVLETQYF. The CDR3 DNA follows: TGTGCCAGCACCGCAACAGTTCTCGAGACCCAGTACTTC. The chain has TRBV16 and TRBJ2-5, with D unresolved. Trimming shortened V by 7 bases and J by 5 bases, and 14 bases separated the two germline ends. CDR1 and CDR2 from the germline V gene are KGHSY and FQNENV. The CDR3 spans 13 residues.

This clonotype was picked up a small number of times. The chain links TRBV9 to TRBJ2-3; D is perhaps TRBD1 (6 bases). This CDR3 has 16 amino acids. V lost 3 bases, J lost 4 bases, and 18 bases lay in between. Germline loops: CDR1 SGDLS, CDR2 YYNGEE. The CDR3 is CASSGGHSRIPDTQYF. DNA for the CDR3: TGTGCCAGCAGCGGGGGACACTCGAGGATCCCAGATACGCAGTATTTT.

The V call is TRBV20-1, the J call TRBJ1-4; D not certain. The CDR3 contains 13 residues. Germline CDR1 and CDR2: DFQATT and SNEGSKA (reference sequence). The V gene lost 6 bases and the J gene lost 10 bases, with 18 bases spanning the gap. The CDR3 reads CSAESRVHGKLFF. The CDR3 DNA sequence: TGCAGTGCCGAGAGTAGGGTTCATGGAAAACTGTTTTTT.

The CDR3 nucleotides are TGCGCCGGCACCGGGTGGAGCACAGATACGCAGTATTTT. Amino acid sequence: CAGTGWSTDTQYF. This chain uses TRBV10-2 with TRBJ2-3, with D hard to call. The germline V gene encodes CDR1 WSHSY and CDR2 SAAADI. CDR3 length: 13 residues. V lost 11 bases and J lost 0, with 12 bases in between.

The chain uses TRBV20-1 and TRBJ2-1; D gene ambiguous. Trimming shortened V by 4 bases and J by 11 bases, and 6 bases separated the two germline ends. The CDR3 totals 9 residues. CDR1 is DFQATT and CDR2 is SNEGSKA in the germline V gene (reference sequence). The CDR3 nucleotides read TGCAGTGCTAACCCGCAGCAGTTCTTC. Residues: CSANPQQFF.

The chain couples TRBV11-2 to TRBJ1-1, with 7 bases fitting TRBD1. After removal of 6 bases from V and 3 bases from J, the junction contained 7 bases not matched to a gene. CDR3 length equals 14 residues. CDR1 and CDR2 (germline): SGHAT, FQNNGV. CDR3 coding DNA: TGTGCCAGCAGGGCCTACAGGGGATACACTGAAGCTTTCTTT. Translation gives CASRAYRGYTEAFF.

The rearrangement joins TRBV20-1 to TRBJ2-7; the D call may be TRBD1 or TRBD2 (5 bases each). V was pared by 3 bases and J by 2 bases, with 14 bases between. This CDR3 region has 14 residues. CDR1 and CDR2 (germline): DFQATT, SNEGSKA (reference sequence). Here the CDR3 reads CSARAGTRTYEQYF. CDR3 nucleotide sequence: TGCAGTGCTAGGGCCGGGACCCGAACCTACGAGCAGTACTTC.

The chain recombines TRBV7-3 with TRBJ2-7; D possibly corresponds to TRBD2 (6 bases). The CDR3 extends over 14 amino acids. V lost 1 base, J lost 3 bases, and 10 bases lay in between. Per the germline V gene, CDR1 is SGHTA and CDR2 is FQGTGA. CDR3 DNA: TGTGCCAGCAGCTTAATGGCTAGCGACTACGAGCAGTACTTC. As protein: CASSLMASDYEQYF.

The V call is TRBV9, the J call TRBJ2-1; no definite D call. The germline V and J ends were trimmed by 4 bases and 0 bases, with 11 bases remaining between them. The germline gives CDR1 SGDLS, CDR2 YYNGEE. This CDR3 has 15 amino acids. The CDR3 spells CASSILGLSYNEQFF. The CDR3 DNA is TGTGCCAGCAGCATATTAGGGCTCTCCTACAATGAGCAGTTCTTC.

This chain joins TRBV6-2 or TRBV6-3 and TRBJ2-1, with D possibly being TRBD1 or TRBD2 (6 bases each). The germline V and J ends were trimmed by 6 bases and 9 bases, with 9 bases remaining between them. CDR3 length: 11 residues. CDR1 is MNHEY, CDR2 SVGEGT, per germline. The CDR3 protein is CASRQGGEQFF. The CDR3 nucleotides are TGTGCCAGCAGACAGGGAGGTGAGCAGTTCTTC.

The chain couples TRBV3-1 to TRBJ1-3, with D unclear. CDR1 LGHDT and CDR2 YNNKEL come from the germline V gene (reference sequence). The CDR3 runs 12 residues. The V end lost 2 bases, the J end lost 4 bases, and 3 bases lay between the germline ends. The CDR3 region has the DNA TGTGCCAGCAGCCAATACGGAAACACCATATATTTT. It codes for CASSQYGNTIYF.

For the CDR3, the DNA is TGTGCCAGCAGCTTAAACGGGGTCAATAATTCACCCCTCCACTTT. Its translation: CASSLNGVNNSPLHF. The genes are TRBV7-3 and TRBJ1-6; D call uncertain. From germline, CDR1 is SGHTA and CDR2 FQGTGA. Trimming stripped 1 base from V and 5 bases from J, with 9 bases between. The CDR3 consists of 15 residues.

The V and J genes are TRBV7-8 and TRBJ2-7; D may be TRBD1 (6 bases). The CDR3 length is 13 residues. Germline V gene lookup returns CDR1 SGHVS and CDR2 FQNEAQ. V lost 5 bases to trimming and J lost 6 bases, with 14 bases between them. The CDR3 DNA follows: TGTGCCAGCAGCGGTAGGGGGAACTTCGAGCAGTACTTC. The encoded protein is CASSGRGNFEQYF.

The rearrangement links TRBV18 to TRBJ2-5; 10 positions match TRBD2. Germline lookup yields CDR1 KGHSH and CDR2 LQKENI. The CDR3 is 15 residues long. The V and J ends lost 5 bases and 1 base, in that order; junction bases with no gene match: 4. The CDR3 nucleotides are TGTGCCAGCTCAGTAGCGGGGGGCGTCCAAGAGACCCAGTACTTC. Translation gives CASSVAGGVQETQYF.

The rearrangement links TRBV25-1 to TRBJ2-4; D remains ambiguous. Germline CDR1 is MGHDK and CDR2 is SYGVNS. The CDR3 sequence is 16 residues long. With 3 bases removed from V and 1 base from J, the gap between germline ends came to 13 bases. Here the CDR3 DNA reads TGTGCCAGCAGTGAGGGCCTTCGATCGGCCAAAAACATTCAGTACTTC. It encodes CASSEGLRSAKNIQYF.

The V and J genes are TRBV20-1 and TRBJ1-2, with D tentatively TRBD1 (5 bases). The CDR3 contains 14 residues. Germline CDR1 and CDR2: DFQATT and SNEGSKA (reference sequence). Trimming removed 3 bases at V and 6 bases at J, with 17 bases between. In DNA form, the CDR3 reads TGCAGTGCTAGGTTTGCAGGGTTTCTGCATGGCTACACCTTC. Amino acids: CSARFAGFLHGYTF.

This clonotype was seen at least ten times. The J gene is TRBJ1-1, the V gene TRBV27; 7 nucleotides line up with TRBD1. V shed 6 bases and J 5 bases; nucleotides not matched to a gene: 3. The CDR3 totals 12 residues. CDR1 is MNHEY, CDR2 SMNVEV, per germline (reference sequence). DNA of the CDR3: TGTGCCAGCAGGACAGGGTGGACTGAAGCTTTCTTT. Translated, it gives CASRTGWTEAFF.

This rearrangement joins TRBV30 to TRBJ1-1, with D hard to call. The V end was cut by 0 bases, the J end by 6 bases, with 11 bases between. This CDR3 contains 13 residues. The germline V gene has CDR1 GTSNPN and CDR2 SVGIG (reference sequence). The CDR3 sequence: CAWSVIVQAEAFF. CDR3 nucleotides: TGTGCCTGGAGTGTAATAGTACAAGCTGAAGCTTTCTTT.

This clonotype was observed at least ten times. The chain joins TRBV29-1 to TRBJ2-3; no definite D call. V lost 4 bases and J 0 bases, leaving 5 bases between the germline ends. CDR3 length: 12 amino acids. CDR1 and CDR2 from the germline V gene are SQVTM and ANQGSEA. CDR3 in DNA: TGCAGCGTTGGCAGGAGCACAGATACGCAGTATTTT. Encoded protein: CSVGRSTDTQYF.

The J gene is TRBJ2-1, the V gene TRBV27, with a tentative D call TRBD1 (5 bases). The V gene lost 10 bases and the J gene lost 0 bases, with 16 bases spanning the gap. Germline CDR1 MNHEY, CDR2 SMNVEV (reference sequence). This CDR3 is built from 15 residues. The CDR3 region is CATQRQTSSYNEQFF. The CDR3 DNA is TGTGCCACCCAGAGACAGACTTCCTCCTACAATGAGCAGTTCTTC.

This sequence joins TRBV6-1 and TRBJ2-3, with 7 bases identical to TRBD1. The CDR3 spans 13 residues. V lost 6 bases and J lost 6; bases outside the gene matches: 6. Germline V gives CDR1 MNHNS, CDR2 SASEGT. The CDR3 bases are TGTGCCAGCAGAGGGGGCTTTCGGGATACGCAGTATTTT. This gives the protein CASRGGFRDTQYF.

V is TRBV24-1 and J is TRBJ2-1; possible D gene TRBD2, 5 bases. The CDR3 consists of 11 residues. Trimming removed 9 bases from V and 7 bases from J, with 9 bases in between. From germline, CDR1 is KGHDR and CDR2 SFDVKD. CDR3 sequence (DNA): TGTGCCACCCGCGAGGGAAATGAGCAGTTCTTC. This translates into CATREGNEQFF.

This clonotype was seen a handful of times. This chain links TRBV7-2 with TRBJ1-6, with D possibly being TRBD1 (5 bases). Trimming took 1 base from V and 8 from J, leaving 12 bases between them. The CDR3 spans 15 residues. CDR1 is SGHTA, CDR2 FQGNSA, per germline. This CDR3 reads CASSLDPGKYSPLHF. Here the CDR3 DNA reads TGTGCCAGCAGCTTAGATCCAGGGAAGTATTCACCCCTCCACTTT.

This sequence joins TRBV20-1 and TRBJ1-2, with D possibly TRBD1 on 6 matching bases. V was clipped by 2 bases and J by 2 bases, with 18 bases between them. Germline lookup yields CDR1 DFQATT and CDR2 SNEGSKA (reference sequence). The CDR3 sequence is 16 residues long. The CDR3 nucleotides read TGCAGTGCTAGACAAATGGGGGGGGCGAGGAACTATGGCTACACCTTC. It translates to CSARQMGGARNYGYTF.

The chain links TRBV7-2 to TRBJ2-1, with D perhaps assigned TRBD1 or TRBD2 (6 bases each). The CDR3 spans 15 residues. Between the trimmed V and J ends, which lost 5 bases and 5 bases, there was a span of 16 bases. Germline CDR1 SGHTA, CDR2 FQGNSA. In nucleotides, the CDR3 is TGTGCCAGCAGCACCTTAGGGGGGTACCACAATGAGCAGTTCTTC. This translates into CASSTLGGYHNEQFF.

This chain links TRBV7-9 with TRBJ2-1, with TRBD2 identical over 8 bases. Germline CDR1 reads SEHNR; CDR2 reads FQNEAQ (reference sequence). The J segment lost 10 bases and the V segment lost 1 base, leaving 9 bases of the junction unmatched. This CDR3 has 15 residues. CDR3 coding DNA: TGTGCCAGCAGCTTAGGACCAGCGGGAGCCTACGAGCAGTTCTTC. Translated, it gives CASSLGPAGAYEQFF.